The 9 T cell receptor beta chains listed next were all sequenced from one sample in a study of cytomegalovirus exposure and HLA in healthy donors. The PCR employed 60 Vbeta primers together with 13 Jbeta primers. Profiled with immunoSEQ multiplex PCR; TCRdb holds only in-frame clones, not every one. In the table there are some 150,000 clones, more than 80% of which are singletons. Material for sequencing was PBMCs. These receptors were collected from a woman in her thirties in good health and CMV-seropositive.

As for this clone: A junction boundary mismatches the germline segment, possibly from a read error. V and J are TRBV29-1 and TRBJ2-1, with a possible D match to TRBD2 (5 bases). CDR3 size: 13 residues. Germline CDR1 SQVTM, CDR2 ANQGSEA. The CDR3 DNA sequence: TGCAGCGTCGAAGGAGGAGGACGGGATGAGCAGTTCTTC. Protein product: CSVEGGGRDEQFF.

The chain combines TRBV6-5 with TRBJ1-2; 7 bases are shared with TRBD1. The CDR3 loop spans 16 amino acids. Trimming took 2 bases from V and 7 from J; bases not matched to a gene: 13. Per the germline V gene, CDR1 is MNHEY and CDR2 is SVGAGI. The CDR3 loop is CASSYTKQGSGSGYTF. DNA for the CDR3: TGTGCCAGCAGTTACACAAAACAGGGGTCGGGGAGTGGCTACACCTTC.

This clone was found a few times. This chain connects TRBV11-3 to TRBJ1-2, with 7 bases that match TRBD1. Germline V lookup: CDR1 SGHNT, CDR2 YENEEA. This CDR3 region has 13 residues. V trimming: 4 bases; J trimming: 8 bases; junction bases outside the gene matches: 7. In DNA, the CDR3 is TGTGCCAGCAGCTCTAGGACAGGCGGGGGCTACACCTTC. It translates to CASSSRTGGGYTF.

The chain links TRBV13 to TRBJ2-1; D call uncertain. The CDR3 extends over 15 amino acids. The germline CDR1 and CDR2 sequences are PRHDT and FYEKMQ (reference sequence). V gave up 1 base and J gave up 4 bases, with 11 bases separating them. The CDR3 sequence: CASSLAPPLYNEQFF. CDR3 coding DNA: TGTGCCAGCAGCTTAGCCCCCCCTTTGTACAATGAGCAGTTCTTC.

This clone has more than one count but fewer than ten. The V and J genes are TRBV5-1 and TRBJ2-5, with D perhaps TRBD2 (7 bases). The ends were cut back, 4 bases at V and 4 bases at J, with 14 bases in the middle. The length of the CDR3 is 14 residues. From germline, CDR1 is SGHRS and CDR2 YFSETQ. CDR3: CASSAGGGRETQYF. CDR3 nucleotides: TGCGCCAGCAGCGCGGGCGGGGGCAGAGAGACCCAGTACTTC.

CDR3 bases: TGTGCCAGCTCACAGAGGACAGGGGGTAGCACAGATACGCAGTATTTT. Translating it yields CASSQRTGGSTDTQYF. This chain joins TRBV18 and TRBJ2-3; 10 bases agree with TRBD1. V trimming: 4 bases; J trimming: 0 bases; junction bases outside the gene matches: 4. Germline assignment: CDR1 KGHSH and CDR2 LQKENI. CDR3 length equals 16 residues.

This clone has more than one count but fewer than ten. V usage is TRBV4-2 and J usage is TRBJ2-5; D gene uncertain. The CDR3 loop spans 15 amino acids. The ends were cut back, 0 bases at V and 5 bases at J, with 13 bases in the middle. Germline assignment: CDR1 LGHNA and CDR2 YNFKEQ. CDR3 nucleotide sequence: TGTGCCAGCAGCCAAGATTTCGCGTCCAAGGAGACCCAGTACTTC. This translates into CASSQDFASKETQYF.

This clone was counted only a few times. CDR3: CSVRGVGGDTQYF. The CDR3 nucleotides read TGCAGCGTTCGCGGGGTGGGCGGAGATACGCAGTATTTT. The V call is TRBV29-1, the J call TRBJ2-3; tentatively, D is TRBD2 (6 bases). Germline CDR1 is SQVTM and CDR2 is ANQGSEA. This CDR3 region has 13 residues. Trimming stripped 5 bases from V and 5 bases from J, with 14 bases between.

The chain joins TRBV6-5 to TRBJ2-7; weak D call: TRBD1 (5 bases). There are 12 residues in the CDR3. The V gene lost 6 bases and the J gene lost 6 bases, with 12 bases spanning the gap. Germline values: CDR1 MNHEY, CDR2 SVGAGI. The CDR3 region has the DNA TGTGCCAGCAGCCACGGACATTTCGAGCAGTACTTC. Translated: CASSHGHFEQYF.